These 30 T cell receptor beta chains were all obtained from the same sample, sequenced in a study of shared clonotypes between healthy human individuals. Some clones are missing from TCRdb's copy, which holds only in-frame ones; the method was immunoSEQ multiplex PCR. The sample gives roughly 2,000,000 clones, about 95% of which show up once; 1.2% is in the top ten. Naive CD8 cells, CD45RO-negative and positively selected for CCR7, excluded terminally differentiated effector memory CD45RA+ cells. Material: naive CD8+ T cells sorted from blood. Receptor source: a man aged 18 to 30 in good health.

In nucleotides, the CDR3 is TGTGCCAGCAGTTGGACAGTCAAGTATAATTCACCCCTCCACTTT. This sequence encodes CASSWTVKYNSPLHF. The chain combines TRBV27 with TRBJ1-6; D is possibly TRBD1 (6 bases). Trimming left V 4 bases short and J 4 bases short, with 11 bases between. The CDR3 consists of 15 residues. In germline, CDR1 is MNHEY, CDR2 SMNVEV (reference sequence).

V and J are TRBV27 and TRBJ1-1; D might be TRBD1 (6 bases). V shed 0 bases and J shed 6 bases, with 26 bases lying between them. The CDR3 contains 19 residues. Germline CDR1 is MNHEY and CDR2 is SMNVEV (reference sequence). CDR3: CASSLSQDRGIPPISEAFF. The CDR3, as DNA: TGTGCCAGCAGTTTATCGCAGGACAGAGGAATCCCCCCCATATCTGAAGCTTTCTTT.

J is TRBJ2-7 and V is TRBV6-1; TRBD1 aligns across 10 bases. This CDR3 spans 15 amino acids. Germline lookup yields CDR1 MNHNS and CDR2 SASEGT. V dropped 9 bases and J dropped 3; count of bases not matched to a gene: 11. The CDR3 is CASKTPGQGFYEQYF. The CDR3 DNA reads TGTGCCAGTAAAACTCCGGGACAGGGGTTCTACGAGCAGTACTTC.

The rearrangement links TRBV30 to TRBJ1-4, with D unresolved. Trimming removed 0 bases at V and 3 bases at J, with 2 bases between. Germline V CDR1 and CDR2: GTSNPN, SVGIG (reference sequence). CDR3 length: 12 amino acids. CDR3 loop: CAWSVANEKLFF. The CDR3, as DNA: TGTGCCTGGAGTGTGGCTAATGAAAAACTGTTTTTT. Looking up the rest from reference TRBV30 and TRBJ1-4 gives the full variable domain: SQTIHQWPATLVQPVGSPLSLECTVEGTSNPNLYWYRQAAGRGLQLLFYSVGIGQISSEVPQNLSASRPQDRQFILSSKKLLLSDSGFYLCAWSVANEKLFFGSGTQLSVL.

The chain joins TRBV18 to TRBJ2-4; tentatively, D is TRBD1 (5 bases). The length of the CDR3 is 16 residues. The germline gives CDR1 KGHSH, CDR2 LQKENI. V lost 5 bases and J lost 2, with 16 bases in between. The CDR3 nucleotides read TGTGCCAGCTCATACAATCAGGGCTCCCCCAAAAACATTCAGTACTTC. Residues: CASSYNQGSPKNIQYF.

The V call is TRBV7-9, the J call TRBJ1-4; 7 bases line up with TRBD1. This CDR3 is 15 amino acids long. Germline loops: CDR1 SEHNR, CDR2 FQNEAQ (reference sequence). With 2 bases clipped from V and 3 bases from J, the junction kept 3 bases outside the gene matches. The CDR3 DNA follows: TGTGCCAGCAGCTTATCGCAGGGGGCTAATGAAAAACTGTTTTTT. Its translation is CASSLSQGANEKLFF.

The chain uses TRBV7-9 and TRBJ1-1, with 11 positions matching TRBD1. CDR1 SEHNR and CDR2 FQNEAQ come from the germline V gene (reference sequence). V lost 5 bases, J lost 3 bases, and 5 bases stayed unmatched. The CDR3 contains 15 residues. The CDR3 DNA reads as TGTGCCAGCAGCGAGGGACAGGGGGTGGACACTGAAGCTTTCTTT. Translated, it gives CASSEGQGVDTEAFF.

The chain has TRBV27 and TRBJ1-1; weak D call: TRBD1 (6 bases). Germline values: CDR1 MNHEY, CDR2 SMNVEV (reference sequence). CDR3 size: 14 residues. The V end was cut by 4 bases, the J end by 6 bases, with 15 bases between. CDR3 amino acids: CASSSHEGGAEAFF. The CDR3 DNA sequence: TGTGCCAGCAGTTCTCACGAGGGGGGCGCTGAAGCTTTCTTT.

The chain is built from TRBV6-1 and TRBJ2-2; TRBD1 might be the D (6 bases). The CDR3 covers 14 residues. The V gene lost 3 bases and the J gene lost 4 bases, with 9 bases spanning the gap. Germline V gene lookup returns CDR1 MNHNS and CDR2 SASEGT. The CDR3 bases are TGTGCCAGCAGTGACGCAGGGGCCACCGGGGAGCTGTTTTTT. Its protein is CASSDAGATGELFF.

This chain joins TRBV5-6 and TRBJ2-7; D possibly corresponds to TRBD2 (5 bases). The CDR3 is made up of 12 amino acids. Deletions cut 5 bases from V and 4 bases from J, with 10 bases between. Germline CDR1 is SGHDT and CDR2 is YYEEEE. The CDR3 region has the DNA TGTGCCAGCAGTTATGGAGGATACGAGCAGTACTTC. Protein sequence: CASSYGGYEQYF.

This chain uses TRBV2 with TRBJ2-5, with 16 bases aligning to TRBD2. Per germline, CDR1 SNHLY and CDR2 FYNNEI. The CDR3 runs to 15 residues. After removal of 8 bases from V and 5 bases from J, the junction contained 5 bases not matched to a gene. The CDR3 bases are TGTGCCAGCGATGGGACTAGCGGGGGGGCGGAGACCCAGTACTTC. Protein sequence: CASDGTSGGAETQYF.

On this clone itself: This sample includes further DNA sequences coding for the same CDR3. The chain combines TRBV6-1 with TRBJ2-7; D gene uncertain. The CDR3 length is 11 residues. Per germline, CDR1 MNHNS and CDR2 SASEGT. The ends were cut back, 8 bases at V and 3 bases at J, with 8 bases in the middle. The CDR3 spells CASGLGYEQYF. Written as DNA, the CDR3 is TGTGCCAGCGGTCTTGGCTACGAGCAGTACTTC.

V and J are TRBV5-4 and TRBJ1-2; 9 bases align to TRBD1. Trimming removed 4 bases from V and 6 bases from J; junction bases left unmatched: 13. The germline V gene has CDR1 SGHNT and CDR2 YYREEE (reference sequence). The CDR3 is 16 amino acids. CDR3 nucleotide sequence: TGTGCCAGCAGCACGGACAGGGGCCAGTTTCCGGATGGCTACACCTTC. Residues: CASSTDRGQFPDGYTF.

The J gene is TRBJ2-7, the V gene TRBV27; 7 nucleotides align to TRBD1. Germline CDR1 is MNHEY and CDR2 is SMNVEV (reference sequence). The CDR3 contains 15 residues. V trimming: 8 bases; J trimming: 4 bases; junction bases outside the gene matches: 14. The chain's CDR3 is CASGLPTGNPYEQYF. The CDR3, as DNA: TGTGCCAGCGGACTCCCGACAGGGAACCCTTACGAGCAGTACTTC.

Concerning this clone: The same CDR3 can be traced to other DNA sequences in this sample. The gene calls are TRBV14 and TRBJ2-7; D might be TRBD2 (6 bases). The CDR3 runs to 14 residues. Germline V gene data show CDR1 as SGHDN and CDR2 as FVKESK. With 3 bases removed from V and 3 bases from J, the gap between germline ends came to 12 bases. CDR3 sequence (DNA): TGTGCCAGCAGCCAGGGGGTGGGAGGCTACGAGCAGTACTTC. This encodes CASSQGVGGYEQYF.

The sample holds one count of this clone. The chain combines TRBV28 with TRBJ2-7, with 14 bases aligning to TRBD2. This CDR3 spans 15 amino acids. Germline loops: CDR1 MDHEN, CDR2 SYDVKM. After removal of 6 bases from V and 6 bases from J, the junction contained 7 bases not matched to a gene. Here the CDR3 reads CASRMTSGGAGEQYF. The CDR3 DNA sequence: TGTGCCAGCAGGATGACTAGCGGGGGGGCTGGCGAGCAGTACTTC. The full variable domain, its missing parts supplied by reference TRBV28 and TRBJ2-7, is DVKVTQSSRYLVKRTGEKVFLECVQDMDHENMFWYRQDPGLGLRLIYFSYDVKMKEKGDIPEGYSVSREKKERFSLILESASTNQTSMYLCASRMTSGGAGEQYFGPGTRLTVT.

The chain is built from TRBV5-6 and TRBJ2-7; D gene uncertain. V lost 2 bases to trimming and J lost 2 bases, with 14 bases between them. The germline V gene has CDR1 SGHDT and CDR2 YYEEEE. The CDR3 is 15 residues long. The CDR3: CASSLSAEPTYEQYF. CDR3 sequence (DNA): TGTGCCAGCAGCTTATCGGCGGAACCGACCTACGAGCAGTACTTC.

This chain uses TRBV15 with TRBJ1-1; no clear D. CDR3 size: 14 residues. Germline loops: CDR1 LNHNV, CDR2 YYDKDF (reference sequence). Trimming left V 3 bases short and J 0 bases short, with 8 bases between. CDR3 nucleotide sequence: TGTGCCACCAGCAGTGGTGACATGAACACTGAAGCTTTCTTT. The encoded protein is CATSSGDMNTEAFF.

The rearrangement joins TRBV13 to TRBJ2-3; D might be TRBD1 (5 bases). CDR3 size: 12 residues. Trimming cost V 5 bases and J 6 bases, with 9 bases left between them. CDR1 PRHDT and CDR2 FYEKMQ come from the germline V gene (reference sequence). The CDR3 is CASSDSDDTQYF. The CDR3 DNA is TGTGCCAGCAGCGACAGTGACGATACGCAGTATTTT.

V is TRBV29-1 and J is TRBJ2-5; the match to TRBD2 covers 7 bases. Germline V gives CDR1 SQVTM, CDR2 ANQGSEA. This CDR3 region has 13 residues. The junction had 9 bases not matched to a gene; V was cut back by 7 bases and J by 4 bases. CDR3 DNA sequence: TGCAGCGGCAAGGGAGGGCTGTCAGAGACCCAGTACTTC. It encodes CSGKGGLSETQYF.

In nucleotides, the CDR3 is TGCGCCAGCAGTGAGTCTAACCGGCTAGCGACAACAGATACGCAGTATTTT. Protein product: CASSESNRLATTDTQYF. V is TRBV10-1 and J is TRBJ2-3, with D perhaps matching TRBD2 (6 bases). Per germline, CDR1 WNHNN and CDR2 SYGVQD (reference sequence). The CDR3 is 17 amino acids. Trimming shortened V by 0 bases and J by 3 bases, and 16 bases separated the two germline ends.

The chain has TRBV29-1 and TRBJ2-7; TRBD2 matches at 9 bases. The CDR3 is 14 residues long. Unmatched junction bases numbered 2, after V lost 2 bases and J lost 0 bases. CDR1 and CDR2 (germline): SQVTM, ANQGSEA. CDR3 sequence (DNA): TGCAGCGTTGAACTAGCGGGAAGCTCCTACGAGCAGTACTTC. It codes for CSVELAGSSYEQYF.

The chain has TRBV15 and TRBJ1-2; possibly TRBD1 for D (5 bases). Trimming shortened V by 1 base and J by 5 bases, and 20 bases separated the two germline ends. The germline CDR1 and CDR2 sequences are LNHNV and YYDKDF (reference sequence). This CDR3 is built from 17 residues. CDR3 amino acids: CATSRGREGRWMYGYTF. The DNA for the CDR3 is TGTGCCACCAGCAGAGGCAGGGAAGGGCGGTGGATGTATGGCTACACCTTC.

Comment on this clone: This specimen includes other DNA sequences encoding the same CDR3. For the CDR3, the DNA is TGTGCCAGCAGTTTACTGGCAGGGGGCTCCTACGAGCAGTACTTC. This sequence encodes CASSLLAGGSYEQYF. This chain uses TRBV27 with TRBJ2-7, with 7 nucleotides matching TRBD1. Germline CDR1 is MNHEY and CDR2 is SMNVEV (reference sequence). V lost 2 bases, J lost 0 bases, and 4 bases stayed unmatched. The CDR3 totals 15 residues.

V usage is TRBV4-3 and J usage is TRBJ2-3, with TRBD2 identical over 7 bases. V gave up 0 bases and J gave up 2 bases; unmatched junction bases: 8. The CDR3 contains 17 residues. Per the germline V gene, CDR1 is LGHNA and CDR2 is YSLEER. The CDR3 sequence: CASSQEVLAEITDTQYF. In DNA form, the CDR3 reads TGCGCCAGCAGCCAAGAAGTCCTAGCGGAGATCACAGATACGCAGTATTTT.

The chain employs TRBV6-6 and TRBJ2-1, with D hard to call. V lost 6 bases to trimming and J lost 8 bases, with 11 bases between them. The CDR3 covers 12 residues. In germline, CDR1 is MNHNY, CDR2 SVGAGI (reference sequence). This CDR3 reads CASSLNRDEQFF. The CDR3 nucleotides read TGTGCCAGCAGCTTAAACAGAGATGAGCAGTTCTTC.

The chain links TRBV6-7 to TRBJ1-4; D remains unclear. TRBV6-7 is an ORF, with its function uncertain. Trimming pared 0 bases from V and 0 bases from J, leaving 14 bases between. This CDR3 contains 18 residues. The CDR3 here is CASSYSHEEEATNEKLFF. The CDR3 DNA reads as TGTGCCAGCAGTTACTCGCATGAGGAGGAGGCAACTAATGAAAAACTGTTTTTT.

The chain joins TRBV6-5 to TRBJ2-1; tentative D call: TRBD2 (6 bases). The CDR3 consists of 11 residues. CDR1 is MNHEY and CDR2 is SVGAGI in the germline V gene. V was cut by 4 bases and J by 10 bases, with 8 bases left in between. The CDR3 protein is CASSSLAEQFF. The CDR3 bases are TGTGCCAGCAGTTCCCTAGCGGAGCAGTTCTTC.

The chain joins TRBV21-1 to TRBJ1-2. TRBV21-1 is reported as a pseudogene. The length of the CDR3 is 15 residues. The CDR3 region has the DNA TGTGCCAGCAGCTCTCAGGCGGCCACTAACTATGGCTACACCTTC. Translating it yields CASSSQAATNYGYTF.

The chain has TRBV7-9 and TRBJ2-7, with TRBD2 matching over 9 bases. Per germline, CDR1 SEHNR and CDR2 FQNEAQ (reference sequence). V trimming: 7 bases; J trimming: 3 bases; junction bases outside the gene matches: 10. CDR3 length equals 15 residues. CDR3 amino acids: CASTTGASGIYEQYF. The CDR3 DNA sequence: TGTGCCAGCACCACAGGGGCTAGCGGGATCTACGAGCAGTACTTC.